This TCR beta chain was sequenced during a study of blood T cell repertoires in COVID-19. CDR1 is SGHDT and CDR2 is YYEEEE in the germline V gene. The V segment lost 0 bases and the J segment 7 bases; nucleotides outside the gene matches: 4. The CDR3 runs 15 residues. Assay used: immunoSEQ multiplex PCR; TCRdb lists only in-frame clones, some missing. Among roughly 350,000 clones listed, about 93% were seen once. The rearrangement links TRBV5-6 to TRBJ2-1, with 10 nucleotides matching TRBD1. Source material: peripheral blood. The TCR was taken from a young woman who had recovered from COVID-19. CDR3 sequence: CASSLGTGGRNEQFF. The CDR3 DNA follows: TGTGCCAGCAGCTTGGGGACAGGGGGGCGTAATGAGCAGTTCTTC.